This T cell receptor (beta chain) was identified in a study of T cell responses to AZD1222 COVID-19 vaccine. This CDR3 is 12 amino acids long. From germline, CDR1 is MDHEN and CDR2 SYDVKM. Trimming took off 6 bases at V and 1 base at J, with 6 bases between the two ends. The data were produced by immunoSEQ multiplex PCR, yet TCRdb's version contains in-frame clones alone and is incomplete. The sample holds approximately 92,000 clones, about nine tenths seen once. Worth noting for this clone: Its antigen remains unknown.

General study results and limits: At baseline, seropositivity was found in only five or six AZD1222 recipients.

The rearrangement joins TRBV28 to TRBJ1-2; D unclear. Sequencing was performed on peripheral blood, taken on day 0 of AZD1222 vaccination. This sequence was found in an adult in good health. In DNA form, the CDR3 reads TGTGCCAGCAGCCCCCTTAACTATGGCTACACCTTC. Translating it yields CASSPLNYGYTF.